This TCR beta chain was sequenced for a study of OX40 agonist ivuxolimab in advanced cancers. Notes on the study in general: The antigen specificity of the peripheral T cells (those that were expanded) was not determined. Some patients who did not respond also had low normalized T-cell clonal expansion.

V lost 6 bases and J lost 10, with 12 bases in between. Germline V gene sequence: CDR1 MNHNS, CDR2 SASEGT. This CDR3 spans 11 amino acids. It was autoimmune disease history or systemic immunosuppression that excluded patients. Assay used: immunoSEQ multiplex PCR; TCRdb lists only in-frame clones, some missing. The repertoire consists of tens of thousands of clones, with less than 90% occurring once and the leading ten covering 1%. In regard to this clone: Its specificity is not known.

The chain uses TRBV6-1 and TRBJ1-2, with unresolved D. The origin of this receptor is an adult with an advanced solid tumor such as melanoma, head and neck, liver or kidney cancer. The sample here was CD4+ or CD8+ T cells sorted from blood, taken in a trial of the OX40 agonist ivuxolimab. The CDR3 sequence is CASSAKRDYTF. In DNA form, the CDR3 reads TGTGCCAGCAGCGCAAAACGAGACTACACCTTC.